A single sample gave rise to the 2 T cell receptor beta chains below, sequenced in a study of shared clonotypes between healthy human individuals. The table came from immunoSEQ multiplex PCR; TCRdb's copy has only in-frame clones and leaves some out. This sample has 2 million to 3 million clones, with 80% to 95% found just once. Sequencing was performed on naive CD4+ T cells from PBMCs. Subset here: CD45RA+ positively selected. The receptors shown here come from a man younger than 35 in good health. Some clones in this sample may be carry-over from other donors' samples.

On this clone itself: This CDR3 is also generated by other DNA sequences in the sample. The V and J genes are TRBV28 and TRBJ2-1, with 13 bases matching TRBD2. The germline gives CDR1 MDHEN, CDR2 SYDVKM. V dropped 5 bases and J dropped 5; count of bases not matched to a gene: 3. This CDR3 is built from 15 residues. This CDR3 reads CASSRTSGGDNEQFF. For the CDR3, the DNA is TGTGCCAGCAGTAGGACTAGCGGGGGAGACAATGAGCAGTTCTTC. Filled out from reference TRBV28 and TRBJ2-1, the complete variable domain reads DVKVTQSSRYLVKRTGEKVFLECVQDMDHENMFWYRQDPGLGLRLIYFSYDVKMKEKGDIPEGYSVSREKKERFSLILESASTNQTSMYLCASSRTSGGDNEQFFGPGTRLTVL.

This clone was counted a single time. V usage is TRBV6-1 and J usage is TRBJ2-1; TRBD2 aligns across 11 bases. The V gene end was trimmed by 2 bases and the J gene end by 8 bases; junction bases not matched to a gene: 8. The CDR3 is made up of 16 amino acids. Per germline, CDR1 MNHNS and CDR2 SASEGT. The CDR3 nucleotides read TGTGCCAGCAGTGAAAAGTATGGGACTAGCGGCTATGAGCAGTTCTTC. It encodes CASSEKYGTSGYEQFF.